This paragraph reports one T cell receptor beta chain. Antigen specificity is unknown. The CDR3 loop spans 13 amino acids. CDR1 is SGHTA and CDR2 is FQGNSA in the germline V gene. V was shortened by 5 bases and J by 5 bases, with 12 bases between the two germline ends. TCRdb re-analysed the 5' RACE reads in MiXCR, keeping a single row per CDR3 protein. The sample holds fewer than 650,000 distinct CDR3 sequences, roughly 17% seen once. These data belong to a study of T-cell memory formation after mild COVID-19. The study, taken as a whole, reports: CD4/CD8 balance held among clones contracting day 15 to 85, and later expanders leaned CD4+.

This receptor was identified in an adult woman who had mild COVID-19 (a few samples of this study predate the infection). Cell type and time point are not known. This chain connects TRBV7-2 to TRBJ1-1; D unresolved. Sequenced sample: PBMCs or a T cell subset sorted from them (not recorded which). CDR3 amino acids: CASSAPGRTEAFF. The CDR3 DNA reads as TGTGCCAGCAGCGCACCCGGGAGAACTGAAGCTTTCTTT. Using reference TRBV7-2 and TRBJ1-1 for the parts outside the CDR3, the full variable domain is GAGVSQSPSNKVTEKGKDVELRCDPISGHTALYWYRQSLGQGLEFLIYFQGNSAPDKSGLPSDRFSAERTGGSVSTLTIQRTQQEDSAVYLCASSAPGRTEAFFGQGTRLTVV.